Listed here are 15 T cell receptor beta chains from one sample, sequenced in a study of graft-versus-host responses after intestinal transplantation. TCRdb's table, derived via immunoSEQ multiplex PCR, lists solely in-frame clones and lacks some. The data contain tens of thousands of clones, more than 75% of them singletons. Their target antigens are unknown. This specimen consisted of unstimulated CD8+ T cells sorted from spleen or lymph node cells, obtained before transplant. All receptors derive from a human donor who was the organ donor for an intestinal transplant.

J is TRBJ1-2 and V is TRBV29-1, with unresolved D. CDR1 and CDR2 (germline): SQVTM, ANQGSEA. V was cut by 4 bases and J by 0 bases, with 12 bases left in between. The CDR3 extends over 14 amino acids. This CDR3 reads CSVGWVSTNYGYTF. For the CDR3, the DNA is TGCAGCGTTGGCTGGGTCTCTACTAACTATGGCTACACCTTC.

The rearrangement links TRBV5-1 to TRBJ2-3, with D unclear. This CDR3 is 10 amino acids long. Trimming pared 6 bases from V and 4 bases from J, leaving 3 bases between. Germline V CDR1 and CDR2: SGHRS, YFSETQ. The CDR3 protein is CASNSDTQYF. In DNA form, the CDR3 reads TGCGCCAGCAACTCAGATACGCAGTATTTT.

V gene TRBV5-1 combines with J gene TRBJ2-7, with D possibly being TRBD1 or TRBD2 (5 bases each). Germline loops: CDR1 SGHRS, CDR2 YFSETQ. This CDR3 contains 12 residues. V was clipped by 2 bases and J by 7 bases, with 10 bases between them. For the CDR3, the DNA is TGCGCCAGCAGCTTCGGGGCCGCGGAGCAGTACTTC. Translating it yields CASSFGAAEQYF. Full variable domain (remainder filled in from reference TRBV5-1 and TRBJ2-7): KAGVTQTPRYLIKTRGQQVTLSCSPISGHRSVSWYQQTPGQGLQFLFEYFSETQRNKGNFPGRFSGRQFSNSRSEMNVSTLELGDSALYLCASSFGAAEQYFGPGTRLTVT.

The genes are TRBV7-2 and TRBJ2-1; 12 bases align to TRBD2. This CDR3 is built from 16 residues. Trimming cost V 1 base and J 7 bases; bases outside gene matches: 5. CDR1 is SGHTA, CDR2 FQGNSA, per germline. The CDR3 loop is CASSLDPSGGANEQFF. The DNA of the CDR3 is TGTGCCAGCAGCTTAGATCCTAGCGGGGGGGCAAATGAGCAGTTCTTC.

The chain joins TRBV6-5 to TRBJ2-2; no definite D call. Trimming pared 1 base from V and 3 bases from J, leaving 3 bases between. Germline CDR1 MNHEY, CDR2 SVGAGI. The CDR3 loop spans 13 amino acids. The CDR3 region has the DNA TGTGCCAGCAGTTACTTACACACCGGGGAGCTGTTTTTT. Amino acid sequence: CASSYLHTGELFF.

The chain joins TRBV11-3 to TRBJ2-1; D is uncertain. Trimming removed 0 bases at V and 2 bases at J, with 11 bases between. Per germline, CDR1 SGHNT and CDR2 YENEEA. The CDR3 contains 16 residues. As DNA, the CDR3 is TGTGCCAGCAGCTTAGATTCGGTGGACCCCTACAATGAGCAGTTCTTC. This codes for CASSLDSVDPYNEQFF.

On this clone itself: This CDR3 is also generated by other DNA sequences in the sample. The chain links TRBV5-1 to TRBJ1-1; D is perhaps TRBD1 (6 bases). Trimming removed 2 bases from V and 1 base from J, with 6 bases in between. Germline loops: CDR1 SGHRS, CDR2 YFSETQ. The CDR3 contains 13 residues. DNA of the CDR3: TGCGCCAGCAGCTTAGGGGGGAACACTGAAGCTTTCTTT. This gives the protein CASSLGGNTEAFF. The full variable domain, its missing parts supplied by reference TRBV5-1 and TRBJ1-1, is KAGVTQTPRYLIKTRGQQVTLSCSPISGHRSVSWYQQTPGQGLQFLFEYFSETQRNKGNFPGRFSGRQFSNSRSEMNVSTLELGDSALYLCASSLGGNTEAFFGQGTRLTVV.

The gene calls are TRBV7-2 and TRBJ2-5, with TRBD2 identical over 7 bases. Per the germline V gene, CDR1 is SGHTA and CDR2 is FQGNSA. This CDR3 contains 15 residues. Unmatched junction bases numbered 5, after V lost 1 base and J lost 3 bases. The CDR3, as DNA: TGTGCCAGCAGCTTAGATCTGCGGGGGAAAGAGACCCAGTACTTC. It translates to CASSLDLRGKETQYF.

This rearrangement joins TRBV12-5 to TRBJ2-2; 12 bases map to TRBD1. The CDR3 has 16 residues. Germline V gene sequence: CDR1 LGHNT, CDR2 FRNRAP. Germline trimming cut 5 bases from V and 6 bases from J; bases unmatched to any gene: 7. CDR3 region: CASGLWDRGHAGELFF. CDR3 sequence (DNA): TGTGCTAGTGGTCTGTGGGACAGGGGGCACGCCGGGGAGCTGTTTTTT.

This chain links TRBV11-2 with TRBJ2-5; 9 bases agree with TRBD2. CDR1 and CDR2 (germline): SGHAT, FQNNGV. The CDR3 is made up of 16 amino acids. The J segment lost 4 bases and the V segment lost 1 base, leaving 7 bases of the junction unmatched. CDR3 DNA sequence: TGTGCCAGCAGCTTAGTTAGGGGACTAGCTGGAGAGACCCAGTACTTC. Translating gives CASSLVRGLAGETQYF.

The genes are TRBV6-5 and TRBJ2-7; D not resolved. CDR3 length: 12 amino acids. The V gene lost 5 bases and the J gene lost 2 bases, with 7 bases spanning the gap. Looked up from germline, CDR1 is MNHEY and CDR2 is SVGAGI. The CDR3 protein is CASSQGTYEQYF. The CDR3 nucleotides are TGTGCCAGCAGTCAAGGGACCTACGAGCAGTACTTC.

The chain employs TRBV4-3 and TRBJ2-7; possible D gene TRBD1, 6 bases. Trimming took 0 bases from V and 4 from J, leaving 13 bases between them. CDR1 and CDR2 (germline): LGHNA, YSLEER. CDR3 length: 15 residues. The CDR3 reads CASSQDPTGSYEQYF. The CDR3 nucleotides are TGCGCCAGCAGCCAAGATCCTACAGGGTCGTACGAGCAGTACTTC.

CDR3 amino acids: CASSRGTGGEYGYTF. CDR3 nucleotides: TGTGCCAGCAGTCGAGGAACGGGAGGGGAATATGGCTACACCTTC. This rearrangement joins TRBV6-5 to TRBJ1-2, with D maybe TRBD1 (5 bases). Trimming took 5 bases from V and 5 from J, leaving 18 bases between them. This CDR3 comprises 15 residues. Germline V gene data show CDR1 as MNHEY and CDR2 as SVGAGI.

Here the CDR3 reads CATSPPEGAGGLHTEAFF. The CDR3 DNA follows: TGTGCCACCAGCCCGCCCGAGGGAGCAGGGGGCCTTCACACTGAAGCTTTCTTT. This rearrangement joins TRBV15 to TRBJ1-1, with 8 bases aligning to TRBD1. CDR1 and CDR2 (germline): LNHNV, YYDKDF (reference sequence). V shed 5 bases, J shed 3 bases, and the junction held 17 bases outside the gene matches. CDR3 length: 18 amino acids. The full variable domain, its missing parts supplied by reference TRBV15 and TRBJ1-1, is DAMVIQNPRYQVTQFGKPVTLSCSQTLNHNVMYWYQQKSSQAPKLLFHYYDKDFNNEADTPDNFQSRRPNTSFCFLDIRSPGLGDTAMYLCATSPPEGAGGLHTEAFFGQGTRLTVV.

The CDR3 spells CASSEAKGLRYGYTF. DNA for the CDR3: TGTGCCAGCAGTGAAGCCAAGGGTTTGAGGTATGGCTACACCTTC. V usage is TRBV6-1 and J usage is TRBJ1-2; no definite D call. Trimming stripped 0 bases from V and 5 bases from J, with 13 bases between. CDR1 MNHNS and CDR2 SASEGT come from the germline V gene. The length of the CDR3 is 15 residues.